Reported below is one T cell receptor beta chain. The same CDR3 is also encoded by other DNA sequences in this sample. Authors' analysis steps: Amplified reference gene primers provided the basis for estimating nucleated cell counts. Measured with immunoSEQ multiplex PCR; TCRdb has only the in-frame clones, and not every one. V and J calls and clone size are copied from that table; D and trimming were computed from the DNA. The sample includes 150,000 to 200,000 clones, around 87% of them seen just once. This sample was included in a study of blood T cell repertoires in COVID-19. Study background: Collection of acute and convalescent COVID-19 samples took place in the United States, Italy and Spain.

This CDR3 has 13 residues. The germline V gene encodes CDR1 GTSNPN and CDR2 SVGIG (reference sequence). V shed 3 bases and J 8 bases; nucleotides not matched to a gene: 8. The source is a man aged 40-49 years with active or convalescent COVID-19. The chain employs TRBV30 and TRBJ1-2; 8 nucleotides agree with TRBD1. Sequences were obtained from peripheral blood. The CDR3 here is CAWSLQGARGYTF. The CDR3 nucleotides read TGTGCCTGGAGCCTTCAGGGGGCGCGGGGCTACACCTTC.